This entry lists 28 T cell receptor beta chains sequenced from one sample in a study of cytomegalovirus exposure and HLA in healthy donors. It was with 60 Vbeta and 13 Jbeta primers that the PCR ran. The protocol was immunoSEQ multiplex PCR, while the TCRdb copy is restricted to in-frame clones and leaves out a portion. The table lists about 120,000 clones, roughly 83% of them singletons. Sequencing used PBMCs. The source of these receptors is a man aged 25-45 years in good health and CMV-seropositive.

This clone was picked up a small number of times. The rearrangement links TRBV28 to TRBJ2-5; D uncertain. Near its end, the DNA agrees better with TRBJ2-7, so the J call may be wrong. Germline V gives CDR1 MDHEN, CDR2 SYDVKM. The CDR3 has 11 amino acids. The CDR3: CASSFWAEQYF. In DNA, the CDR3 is TGTGCCAGCAGTTTCTGGGCCGAGCAGTACTTC.

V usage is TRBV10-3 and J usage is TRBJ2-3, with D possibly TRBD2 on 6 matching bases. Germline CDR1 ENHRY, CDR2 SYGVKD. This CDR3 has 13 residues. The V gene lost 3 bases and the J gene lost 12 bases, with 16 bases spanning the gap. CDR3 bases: TGTGCCATCAGTGATGGGGTCCTGGACTATCAGTATTTT. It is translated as CAISDGVLDYQYF.

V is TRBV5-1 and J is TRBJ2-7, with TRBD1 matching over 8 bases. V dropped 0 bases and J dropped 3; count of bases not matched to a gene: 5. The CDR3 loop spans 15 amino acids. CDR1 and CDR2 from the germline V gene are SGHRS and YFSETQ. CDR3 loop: CASSLAPGGLYEQYF. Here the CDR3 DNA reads TGCGCCAGCAGCTTGGCCCCAGGGGGCCTCTACGAGCAGTACTTC. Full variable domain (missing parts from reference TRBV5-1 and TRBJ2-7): KAGVTQTPRYLIKTRGQQVTLSCSPISGHRSVSWYQQTPGQGLQFLFEYFSETQRNKGNFPGRFSGRQFSNSRSEMNVSTLELGDSALYLCASSLAPGGLYEQYFGPGTRLTVT.

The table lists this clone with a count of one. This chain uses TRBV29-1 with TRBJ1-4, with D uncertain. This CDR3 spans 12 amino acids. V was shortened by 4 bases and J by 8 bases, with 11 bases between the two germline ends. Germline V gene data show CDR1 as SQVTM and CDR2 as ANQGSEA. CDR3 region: CSVGWSREKLFF. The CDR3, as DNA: TGCAGCGTTGGGTGGTCGAGGGAAAAACTGTTTTTT.

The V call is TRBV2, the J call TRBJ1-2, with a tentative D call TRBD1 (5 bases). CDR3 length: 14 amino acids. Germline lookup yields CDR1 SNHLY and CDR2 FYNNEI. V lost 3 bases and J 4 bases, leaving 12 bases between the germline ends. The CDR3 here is CASSEGGLGYGYTF. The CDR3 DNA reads TGTGCCAGCAGTGAGGGGGGACTCGGCTATGGCTACACCTTC.

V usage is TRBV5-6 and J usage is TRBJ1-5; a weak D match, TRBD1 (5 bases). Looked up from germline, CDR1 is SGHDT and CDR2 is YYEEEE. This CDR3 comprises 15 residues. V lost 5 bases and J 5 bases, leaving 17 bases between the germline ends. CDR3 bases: TGTGCCAGCAGGGAGGGGCCTGACCCGGATCAGCCCCAGCATTTT. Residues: CASREGPDPDQPQHF.

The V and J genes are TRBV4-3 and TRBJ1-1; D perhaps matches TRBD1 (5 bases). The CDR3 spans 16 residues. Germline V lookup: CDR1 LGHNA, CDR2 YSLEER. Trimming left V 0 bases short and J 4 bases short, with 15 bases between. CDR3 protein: CASSQDHPWGGTEAFF. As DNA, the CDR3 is TGCGCCAGCAGCCAAGATCATCCGTGGGGCGGCACTGAAGCTTTCTTT.

For the CDR3, the DNA is TGTGCCAGCAGCCCGGGACTAGCGGGAGGGACATACAATGAGCAGTTCTTC. Protein sequence: CASSPGLAGGTYNEQFF. The gene calls are TRBV4-2 and TRBJ2-1; 16 positions agree with TRBD2. Trimming at V came to 4 bases and at J to 4 bases, leaving 4 bases not matched to a gene. From germline, CDR1 is LGHNA and CDR2 YNFKEQ. The CDR3 contains 17 residues.

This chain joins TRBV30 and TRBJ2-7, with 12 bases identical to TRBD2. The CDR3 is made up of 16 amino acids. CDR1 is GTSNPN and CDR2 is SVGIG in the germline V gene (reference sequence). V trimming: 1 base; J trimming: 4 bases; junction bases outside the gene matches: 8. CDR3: CAWSGFLAGGPYEQYF. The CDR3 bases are TGTGCCTGGAGTGGATTCCTAGCGGGGGGGCCATACGAGCAGTACTTC.

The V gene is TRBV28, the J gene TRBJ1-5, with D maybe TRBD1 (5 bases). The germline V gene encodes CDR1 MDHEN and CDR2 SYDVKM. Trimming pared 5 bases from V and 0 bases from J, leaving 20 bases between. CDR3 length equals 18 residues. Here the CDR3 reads CASSRPSETDYSNQPQHF. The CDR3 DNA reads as TGTGCCAGCAGTAGACCCTCAGAGACAGATTATAGCAATCAGCCCCAGCATTTT.

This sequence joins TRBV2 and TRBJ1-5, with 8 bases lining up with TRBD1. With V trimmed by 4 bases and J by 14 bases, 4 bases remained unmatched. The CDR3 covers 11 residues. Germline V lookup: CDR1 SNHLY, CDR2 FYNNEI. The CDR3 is CASSGDRRKHF. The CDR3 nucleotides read TGTGCCAGCAGTGGGGACAGGCGGAAGCATTTT. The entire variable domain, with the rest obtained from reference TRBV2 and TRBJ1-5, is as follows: EPEVTQTPSHQVTQMGQEVILRCVPISNHLYFYWYRQILGQKVEFLVSFYNNEISEKSEIFDDQFSVERPDGSNFTLKIRSTKLEDSAMYFCASSGDRRKHFGDGTRLSIL.

The CDR3 here is CASSAGPGRYTEAFF. CDR3 sequence (DNA): TGTGCCAGCAGCGCGGGACCGGGAAGGTACACTGAAGCTTTCTTT. The rearrangement links TRBV5-6 to TRBJ1-1; D is possibly TRBD1 (5 bases). CDR1 SGHDT and CDR2 YYEEEE come from the germline V gene. This CDR3 contains 15 residues. Trimming cost V 4 bases and J 3 bases, with 16 bases left between them.

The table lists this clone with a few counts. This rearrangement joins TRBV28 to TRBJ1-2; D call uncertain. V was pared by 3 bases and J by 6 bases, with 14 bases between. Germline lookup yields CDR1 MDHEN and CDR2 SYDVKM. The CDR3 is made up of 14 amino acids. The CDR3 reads CASSFVPGDNGYTF. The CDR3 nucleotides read TGTGCCAGCAGTTTTGTGCCAGGTGATAATGGCTACACCTTC.

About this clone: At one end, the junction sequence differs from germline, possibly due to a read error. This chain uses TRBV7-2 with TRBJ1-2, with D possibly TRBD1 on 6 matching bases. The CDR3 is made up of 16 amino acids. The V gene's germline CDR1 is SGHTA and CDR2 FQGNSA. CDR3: CASTLWLGGATGGYTF. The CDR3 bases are TGTGCCAGCACCTTATGGCTCGGGGGGGCGACGGGAGGCTACACCTTC. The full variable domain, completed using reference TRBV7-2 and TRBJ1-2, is GAGVSQSPSNKVTEKGKDVELRCDPISGHTALYWYRQSLGQGLEFLIYFQGNSAPDKSGLPSDRFSAERTGGSVSTLTIQRTQQEDSAVYLCASTLWLGGATGGYTFGSGTRLTVV.

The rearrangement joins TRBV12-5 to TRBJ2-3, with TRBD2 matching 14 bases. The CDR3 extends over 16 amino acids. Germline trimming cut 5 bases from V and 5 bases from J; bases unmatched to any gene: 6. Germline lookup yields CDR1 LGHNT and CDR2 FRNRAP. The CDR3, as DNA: TGTGCTAGTGGTCTGACTAGCGGGGGGGCCGGAGATACGCAGTATTTT. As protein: CASGLTSGGAGDTQYF.

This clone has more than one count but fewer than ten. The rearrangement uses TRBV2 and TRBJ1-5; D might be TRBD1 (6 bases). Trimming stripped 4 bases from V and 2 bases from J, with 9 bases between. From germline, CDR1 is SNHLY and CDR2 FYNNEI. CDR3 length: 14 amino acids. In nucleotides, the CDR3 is TGTGCCAGCAGTGGTGGGGGCGGCAATCAGCCCCAGCATTTT. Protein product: CASSGGGGNQPQHF.

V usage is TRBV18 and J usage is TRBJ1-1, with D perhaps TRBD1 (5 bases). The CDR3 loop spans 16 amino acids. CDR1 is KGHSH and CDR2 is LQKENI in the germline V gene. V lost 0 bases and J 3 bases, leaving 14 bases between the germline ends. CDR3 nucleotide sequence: TGTGCCAGCTCACCACCGCCGGGGGGAGGGTACACTGAAGCTTTCTTT. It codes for CASSPPPGGGYTEAFF.

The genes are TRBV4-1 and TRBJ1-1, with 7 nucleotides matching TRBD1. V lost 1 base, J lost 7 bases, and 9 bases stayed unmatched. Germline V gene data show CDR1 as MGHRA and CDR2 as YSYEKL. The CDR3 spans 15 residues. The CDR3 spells CASSQAIAGGGEAFF. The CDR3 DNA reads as TGCGCCAGCAGCCAAGCCATCGCAGGGGGTGGTGAAGCTTTCTTT.

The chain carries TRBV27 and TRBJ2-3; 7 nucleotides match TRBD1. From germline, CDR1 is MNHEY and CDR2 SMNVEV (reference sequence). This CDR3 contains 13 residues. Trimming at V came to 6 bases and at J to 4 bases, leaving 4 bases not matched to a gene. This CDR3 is CASRLTGSDTQYF. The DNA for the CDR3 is TGTGCCAGCAGGCTGACAGGGTCAGATACGCAGTATTTT.

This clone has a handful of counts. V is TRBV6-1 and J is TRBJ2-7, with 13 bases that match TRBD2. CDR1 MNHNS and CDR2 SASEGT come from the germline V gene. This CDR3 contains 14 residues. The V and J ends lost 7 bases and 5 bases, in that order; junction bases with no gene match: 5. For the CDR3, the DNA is TGTGCCAGCACCTGGACTAGCGGGAGAAACGAGCAGTACTTC. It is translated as CASTWTSGRNEQYF.

The CDR3 protein is CASSRGTYNEQFF. The CDR3 region has the DNA TGTGCCAGCAGCCGAGGAACCTACAATGAGCAGTTCTTC. This chain joins TRBV11-3 and TRBJ2-1; D is undetermined. The length of the CDR3 is 13 residues. The V end lost 5 bases, the J end lost 2 bases, and 7 bases lay between the germline ends. The germline CDR1 and CDR2 sequences are SGHNT and YENEEA.

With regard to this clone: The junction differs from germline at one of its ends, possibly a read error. This CDR3 reads CASSPRPGTAPGNTIYF. CDR3 nucleotides: TGCGCCAGCAGCCCGAGGCCCGGAACCGCCCCTGGGAACACCATATATTTT. This chain joins TRBV5-1 and TRBJ1-3; D gene unclear. Germline CDR1 and CDR2: SGHRS and YFSETQ. The CDR3 loop spans 17 amino acids.

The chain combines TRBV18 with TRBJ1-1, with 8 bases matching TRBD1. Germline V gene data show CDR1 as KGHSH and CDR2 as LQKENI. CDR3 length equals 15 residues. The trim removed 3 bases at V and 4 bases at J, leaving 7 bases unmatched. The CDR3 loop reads CASSPSGQGLTEAFF. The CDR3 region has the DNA TGTGCCAGCTCACCTTCAGGACAGGGACTCACTGAAGCTTTCTTT.

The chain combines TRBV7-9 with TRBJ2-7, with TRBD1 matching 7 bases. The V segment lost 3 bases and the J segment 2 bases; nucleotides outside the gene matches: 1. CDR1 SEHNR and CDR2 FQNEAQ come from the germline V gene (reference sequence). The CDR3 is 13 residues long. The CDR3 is CASSFTGAYEQYF. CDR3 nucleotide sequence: TGTGCCAGCAGCTTCACAGGGGCCTACGAGCAGTACTTC.

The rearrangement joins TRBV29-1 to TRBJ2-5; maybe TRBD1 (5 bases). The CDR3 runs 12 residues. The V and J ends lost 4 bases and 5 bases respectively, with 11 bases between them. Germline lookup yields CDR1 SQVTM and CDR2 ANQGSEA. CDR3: CSVGKGMETQYF. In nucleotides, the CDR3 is TGCAGCGTTGGGAAGGGGATGGAGACCCAGTACTTC.

The CDR3, as DNA: TGTGCCAGCAGCGAGACTAGCGGGGGAGCAAGCTCCTACAATGAGCAGTTCTTC. Translated: CASSETSGGASSYNEQFF. The chain has TRBV9 and TRBJ2-1; 12 positions match TRBD2. J lost 0 bases, V lost 3 bases, and 7 bases had no gene match. Per the germline V gene, CDR1 is SGDLS and CDR2 is YYNGEE. The CDR3 consists of 18 residues.

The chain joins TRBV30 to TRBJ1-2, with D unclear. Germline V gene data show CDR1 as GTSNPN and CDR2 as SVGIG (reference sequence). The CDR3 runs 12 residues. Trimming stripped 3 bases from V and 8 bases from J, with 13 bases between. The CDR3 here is CAWSGKEGGYTF. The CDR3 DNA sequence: TGTGCCTGGAGCGGAAAGGAGGGAGGCTACACCTTC.

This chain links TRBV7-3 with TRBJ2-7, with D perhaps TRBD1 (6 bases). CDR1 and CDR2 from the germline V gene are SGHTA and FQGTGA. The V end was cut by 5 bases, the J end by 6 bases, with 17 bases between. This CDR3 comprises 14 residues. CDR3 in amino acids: CASSTGWGRGEQYF. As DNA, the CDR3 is TGTGCCAGCAGCACAGGGTGGGGAAGGGGCGAGCAGTACTTC.